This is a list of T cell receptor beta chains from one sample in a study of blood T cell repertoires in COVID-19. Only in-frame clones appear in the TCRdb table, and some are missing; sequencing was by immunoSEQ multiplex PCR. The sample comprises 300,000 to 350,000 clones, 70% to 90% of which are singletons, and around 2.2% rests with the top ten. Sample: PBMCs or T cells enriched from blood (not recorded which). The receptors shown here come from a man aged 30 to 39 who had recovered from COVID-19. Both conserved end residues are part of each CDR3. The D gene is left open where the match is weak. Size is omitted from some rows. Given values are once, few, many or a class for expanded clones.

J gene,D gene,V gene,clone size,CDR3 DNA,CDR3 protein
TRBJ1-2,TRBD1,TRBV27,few,TGTGCCAGCAGTTTATCGAGACAGGGAACTAGTAATGGCTACACCTTC,CASSLSRQGTSNGYTF
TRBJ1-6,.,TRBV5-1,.,TGCGCCAGCAGCACCGGCGGGGTAAGCTCCTATAATTCACCCCTCCACTTT,CASSTGGVSSYNSPLHF
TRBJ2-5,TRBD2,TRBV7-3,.,TGTGCCAGCAGCTCTTCCGGGACTAGAGAGACCCAGTACTTC,CASSSSGTRETQYF
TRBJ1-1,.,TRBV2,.,TGTGCCAGCAGTGGAGAGGTGAACACTGAAGCTTTCTTT,CASSGEVNTEAFF
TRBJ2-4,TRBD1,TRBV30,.,TGTGCCTGGAGGGGGGGACAGGGGGCCAGGAACATTCAGTACTTC,CAWRGGQGARNIQYF
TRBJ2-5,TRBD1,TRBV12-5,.,TGTGCTAGTGGGTGGGGACAGGCTGAGACCCAGTACTTC,CASGWGQAETQYF
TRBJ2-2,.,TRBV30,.,TGTGCCTGGTACACAGGGTTGGGCACCGGGGAGCTGTTTTTT,CAWYTGLGTGELFF
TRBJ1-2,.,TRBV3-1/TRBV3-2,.,TGTGCCAGCAGCCAAGTAGCACTTTATAACTATGGCTACACCTTC,CASSQVALYNYGYTF
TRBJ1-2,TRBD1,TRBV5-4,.,TGTGCCAGCAGGCGTTCCGGGACAGACTATGGCTACACCTTC,CASRRSGTDYGYTF
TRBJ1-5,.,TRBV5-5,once,TGTGCCAGCAGCGCCTCAGGGGTGCATCAGCCCCAGCATTTT,CASSASGVHQPQHF
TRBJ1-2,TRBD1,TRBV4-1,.,TGCGCCAGCAGCCAAGGGAGGGACAGGGGGGGCTACACCTTC,CASSQGRDRGGYTF
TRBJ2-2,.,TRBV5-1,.,TGCGCCAGCAGCCCATACCCAGTCCTAGCAGCTGTTGGCGGGGAGCTGTTTTTT,CASSPYPVLAAVGGELFF
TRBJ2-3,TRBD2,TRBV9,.,TGTGCCAGCAGCCCGACGACTAGCGGGGGGGCAGGAACGCAGTATTTT,CASSPTTSGGAGTQYF
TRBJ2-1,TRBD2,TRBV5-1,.,TGCGCCAGCAGCGGGGCGGGACTAGCGGGGCTCAGCTCCTACAATGAGCAGTTCTTC,CASSGAGLAGLSSYNEQFF
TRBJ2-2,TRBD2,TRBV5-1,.,TGCGCCAGCAGCCAAAGCGGGGGGTCGAACACCGGGGAGCTGTTTTTT,CASSQSGGSNTGELFF
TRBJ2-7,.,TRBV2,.,TGTGCCTCTGATTCTAGCGTCGGCGGCGAGCAGTACTTC,CASDSSVGGEQYF
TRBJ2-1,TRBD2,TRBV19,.,TGTGCCAGTAGCTACAGACGGGGGGGGACCTACAATGAGCAGTTCTTC,CASSYRRGGTYNEQFF
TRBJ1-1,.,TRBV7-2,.,TGTGCCAGCAGCTTAACTCTCCAGGGGAACACTGAAGCTTTCTTT,CASSLTLQGNTEAFF
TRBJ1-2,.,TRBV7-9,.,TGTGCCAGCAGCTTCGGGGCTAACTATGGCTACACCTTC,CASSFGANYGYTF
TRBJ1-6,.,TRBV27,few,TGTGCCAGCAGCATCGGTACCACCTATAATTCACCCCTCCACTTT,CASSIGTTYNSPLHF
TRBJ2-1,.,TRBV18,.,TGTGCCAGCTCACCAGGGCTCTACAATGAGCAGTTCTTC,CASSPGLYNEQFF
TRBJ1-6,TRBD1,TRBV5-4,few,TGTGCCAGCAGCCCGGGGACAGGGGGTAATTCACCCCTCCACTTT,CASSPGTGGNSPLHF
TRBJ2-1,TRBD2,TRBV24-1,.,TGTGCCACCAGTGATCCAAGACTAGCTGGTGAGCAGTTCTTC,CATSDPRLAGEQFF
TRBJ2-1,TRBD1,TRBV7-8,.,TGTGCCAGCAGCTTTCTTGGATCGACAGGGGGCGTTGAGCAGTTCTTC,CASSFLGSTGGVEQFF
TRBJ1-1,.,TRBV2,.,TGTGCCAGCAGAGGGGGGACTATTTCCATGAACACTGAAGCTTTCTTT,CASRGGTISMNTEAFF